A selection of T cell receptor beta chains follows, all from one sample in a study of shared clonotypes between healthy human individuals. Produced via immunoSEQ multiplex PCR; TCRdb's table is partial and in-frame only. The data show 450,000 to 500,000 clones, roughly four fifths seen once. Sequencing was carried out using PBMCs. The receptors shown here come from a middle-aged woman in good health. Some clones in this sample may be carry-over from other donors' samples. CDR3s include the opening cysteine and the closing phenylalanine or tryptophan. Each record gives: V gene, clone size, D gene, J gene, CDR3 protein, CDR3 DNA. A D gene is named only where the DNA matches it firmly. The size entry is marked missing in some rows and otherwise reads once, few, many or a size class.

V gene: TRBV7-2; clone size: -; D gene: -; J gene: TRBJ1-2; CDR3 protein: CASSLLTDGYTF; CDR3 DNA: TGTGCCAGCAGCCTCCTGACGGATGGCTACACCTTC
V gene: TRBV20-1; clone size: -; D gene: -; J gene: TRBJ1-4; CDR3 protein: CSASGVEKLFF; CDR3 DNA: TGCAGTGCTAGCGGGGTGGAAAAACTGTTTTTT
V gene: TRBV7-2; clone size: -; D gene: TRBD2; J gene: TRBJ2-7; CDR3 protein: CASSLGLAGGPFGEQYF; CDR3 DNA: TGTGCCAGCAGCTTAGGACTAGCGGGAGGGCCTTTTGGCGAGCAGTACTTC
V gene: TRBV5-8; clone size: -; D gene: -; J gene: TRBJ2-7; CDR3 protein: CASSLFQGSYEQYF; CDR3 DNA: TGTGCCAGCAGCTTATTCCAGGGGTCCTACGAGCAGTACTTC
V gene: TRBV7-3; clone size: -; D gene: -; J gene: TRBJ2-1; CDR3 protein: CASSLDGGPRREQFF; CDR3 DNA: TGTGCCAGCAGCTTAGATGGCGGCCCCCGAAGAGAGCAGTTCTTC
V gene: TRBV7-9; clone size: -; D gene: -; J gene: TRBJ1-2; CDR3 protein: CASSLDRGSYGYTF; CDR3 DNA: TGTGCCAGCAGCTTGGATCGGGGTAGCTATGGCTACACCTTC
V gene: TRBV11-2; clone size: -; D gene: -; J gene: TRBJ2-3; CDR3 protein: CASSPTTGWYSTDTQYF; CDR3 DNA: TGTGCCAGCAGCCCAACTACTGGCTGGTATAGCACAGATACGCAGTATTTT
V gene: TRBV2; clone size: -; D gene: -; J gene: TRBJ2-7; CDR3 protein: CASSVLDEQYF; CDR3 DNA: TGTGCCAGCAGTGTACTAGACGAGCAGTACTTC
V gene: TRBV30; clone size: once; D gene: TRBD1; J gene: TRBJ1-1; CDR3 protein: CAWAGTGNTEAFF; CDR3 DNA: TGTGCCTGGGCCGGGACAGGGAACACTGAAGCTTTCTTT
V gene: TRBV4-2; clone size: -; D gene: -; J gene: TRBJ2-2; CDR3 protein: CASSRGGGTGELFF; CDR3 DNA: TGTGCCAGCAGCCGTGGAGGGGGCACCGGGGAGCTGTTTTTT
V gene: TRBV21-1; clone size: -; D gene: -; J gene: TRBJ2-6; CDR3 protein: CASSKAGQPYSGANVLTF; CDR3 DNA: TGTGCCAGCAGCAAAGCGGGCCAGCCCTACTCTGGGGCCAACGTCCTGACTTTC
V gene: TRBV23-1; clone size: few; D gene: -; J gene: TRBJ2-3; CDR3 protein: CASSQSGREKGPDTQYF; CDR3 DNA: TGCGCCAGCAGTCAATCGGGACGGGAGAAGGGGCCAGATACGCAGTATTTT
V gene: TRBV27; clone size: -; D gene: -; J gene: TRBJ2-7; CDR3 protein: CASSSTHQGVRSYEQYF; CDR3 DNA: TGTGCCAGCAGTTCTACACACCAAGGGGTGAGATCCTACGAGCAGTACTTC
V gene: TRBV18; clone size: -; D gene: -; J gene: TRBJ2-1; CDR3 protein: CASSPELSMTGEQFF; CDR3 DNA: TGTGCCAGCTCACCCGAACTCTCAATGACGGGAGAGCAGTTCTTC
V gene: TRBV4-1; clone size: -; D gene: TRBD2; J gene: TRBJ2-3; CDR3 protein: CASSRSGISTDTQYF; CDR3 DNA: TGCGCCAGCAGTCGTAGCGGGATTAGCACAGATACGCAGTATTTT
V gene: TRBV29-1; clone size: -; D gene: -; J gene: TRBJ1-1; CDR3 protein: CSGGAQGNTEAFF; CDR3 DNA: TGCAGCGGGGGGGCACAGGGGAACACTGAAGCTTTCTTT
V gene: TRBV15; clone size: -; D gene: TRBD1; J gene: TRBJ2-3; CDR3 protein: CATSRGDRGGLTDTQYF; CDR3 DNA: TGTGCCACCAGCAGAGGGGACAGGGGGGGACTCACAGATACGCAGTATTTT
V gene: TRBV7-9; clone size: -; D gene: TRBD1; J gene: TRBJ2-7; CDR3 protein: CASSPRTRTGGYYEQYF; CDR3 DNA: TGTGCCAGCAGCCCGCGAACCCGGACAGGGGGCTACTACGAGCAGTACTTC
V gene: TRBV4-3; clone size: -; D gene: TRBD1; J gene: TRBJ2-7; CDR3 protein: CASSHRQGSSYEQYF; CDR3 DNA: TGCGCCAGCAGCCATAGACAGGGGAGCTCCTACGAGCAGTACTTC
V gene: TRBV7-9; clone size: few; D gene: -; J gene: TRBJ1-1; CDR3 protein: CASSPQTETEAFF; CDR3 DNA: TGTGCCAGCAGCCCTCAGACCGAGACTGAAGCTTTCTTT
V gene: TRBV11-2; clone size: -; D gene: TRBD2; J gene: TRBJ2-7; CDR3 protein: CASSLNPGGGLYEQYF; CDR3 DNA: TGTGCCAGCAGCTTAAATCCGGGCGGGGGGCTGTACGAGCAGTACTTC
V gene: TRBV30; clone size: -; D gene: -; J gene: TRBJ1-1; CDR3 protein: CAWSGDILNTEAFF; CDR3 DNA: TGTGCCTGGAGTGGCGACATACTGAACACTGAAGCTTTCTTT
V gene: TRBV28; clone size: -; D gene: TRBD2; J gene: TRBJ2-7; CDR3 protein: CASSGGDTLSYEQYF; CDR3 DNA: TGTGCCAGCAGCGGGGGGGACACCCTATCCTACGAGCAGTACTTC
V gene: TRBV7-9; clone size: -; D gene: -; J gene: TRBJ2-2; CDR3 protein: CASIFGPERPGELFF; CDR3 DNA: TGTGCCAGCATCTTCGGACCCGAGCGTCCCGGGGAGCTGTTTTTT
V gene: TRBV7-6; clone size: -; D gene: -; J gene: TRBJ1-3; CDR3 protein: CASSLGKSSGNTIYF; CDR3 DNA: TGTGCCAGCAGCTTAGGCAAGTCTTCTGGAAACACCATATATTTT
V gene: TRBV29-1; clone size: once; D gene: TRBD1; J gene: TRBJ1-1; CDR3 protein: CSGGQGGNTEALF; CDR3 DNA: TGCAGCGGGGGACAGGGTGGGAACACTGAAGCTCTCTTT
V gene: TRBV19; clone size: -; D gene: -; J gene: TRBJ1-5; CDR3 protein: CASSRSRDTHSNQPQHF; CDR3 DNA: TGTGCCAGTAGTCGATCCCGGGACACCCATAGCAATCAGCCCCAGCATTTT
V gene: TRBV19; clone size: -; D gene: -; J gene: TRBJ2-5; CDR3 protein: CASSIVGGLETQYF; CDR3 DNA: TGTGCCAGTAGTATAGTGGGGGGCCTTGAGACCCAGTACTTC
V gene: TRBV10-2; clone size: -; D gene: TRBD2; J gene: TRBJ2-1; CDR3 protein: CASTPGLAGGSEQFF; CDR3 DNA: TGCGCCAGCACCCCAGGACTAGCGGGGGGGTCTGAGCAGTTCTTC
V gene: TRBV11-2; clone size: -; D gene: -; J gene: TRBJ2-7; CDR3 protein: CASSPRRESSYEQYF; CDR3 DNA: TGTGCCAGCAGCCCCCGACGGGAAAGCTCCTACGAGCAGTACTTC
V gene: TRBV5-6; clone size: -; D gene: -; J gene: TRBJ2-3; CDR3 protein: CASSLRVGTDTQYF; CDR3 DNA: TGTGCCAGCAGCTTGAGGGTGGGCACAGATACGCAGTATTTT
V gene: TRBV18; clone size: -; D gene: TRBD2; J gene: TRBJ2-7; CDR3 protein: CASSPSASGSYEQYF; CDR3 DNA: TGTGCCAGCTCACCATCGGCTAGCGGCTCCTACGAGCAGTACTTC
V gene: TRBV2; clone size: -; D gene: -; J gene: TRBJ1-1; CDR3 protein: CASSEPTGIAFF; CDR3 DNA: TGTGCCAGCAGTGAACCCACAGGGATAGCTTTCTTT
V gene: TRBV5-1; clone size: -; D gene: TRBD1; J gene: TRBJ2-7; CDR3 protein: CASSFRTGNYEQYF; CDR3 DNA: TGCGCCAGCAGCTTCCGGACAGGGAACTACGAGCAGTACTTC
V gene: TRBV19; clone size: -; D gene: TRBD1; J gene: TRBJ2-2; CDR3 protein: CASKARGHTGELFF; CDR3 DNA: TGTGCCAGTAAGGCCAGGGGGCACACCGGGGAGCTGTTTTTT
V gene: TRBV7-8; clone size: -; D gene: TRBD1; J gene: TRBJ2-7; CDR3 protein: CASRSTGTVSLEQYF; CDR3 DNA: TGTGCCAGCAGGAGCACCGGGACAGTGTCCTTGGAGCAGTACTTC
V gene: TRBV5-1; clone size: -; D gene: -; J gene: TRBJ2-2; CDR3 protein: CASSLVLGGTGELFF; CDR3 DNA: TGCGCCAGCAGCTTGGTACTAGGGGGCACCGGGGAGCTGTTTTTT
V gene: TRBV27; clone size: -; D gene: -; J gene: TRBJ1-4; CDR3 protein: CASRPGATNEKLFF; CDR3 DNA: TGTGCCAGCAGACCGGGAGCAACTAATGAAAAACTGTTTTTT
V gene: TRBV7-9; clone size: -; D gene: -; J gene: TRBJ2-3; CDR3 protein: CASSLVIAEGRSRTQYF; CDR3 DNA: TGTGCCAGCAGCTTAGTAATAGCGGAGGGGAGATCTCGTACGCAGTATTTT
V gene: TRBV28; clone size: -; D gene: TRBD2; J gene: TRBJ2-7; CDR3 protein: CASSLESGRGFEQYF; CDR3 DNA: TGTGCCAGCAGTTTAGAGTCCGGGCGGGGGTTCGAGCAGTACTTC
V gene: TRBV5-4; clone size: once; D gene: TRBD2; J gene: TRBJ2-1; CDR3 protein: CASSSLTSGSYNEQFF; CDR3 DNA: TGTGCCAGCAGCTCATTAACTAGCGGGAGTTACAATGAGCAGTTCTTC
V gene: TRBV5-1; clone size: many; D gene: -; J gene: TRBJ1-1; CDR3 protein: CASSFWGLGEAFF; CDR3 DNA: TGCGCCAGCAGCTTTTGGGGACTCGGTGAAGCTTTCTTT
V gene: TRBV20-1; clone size: -; D gene: -; J gene: TRBJ2-1; CDR3 protein: CSADRANEQFF; CDR3 DNA: TGCAGTGCCGATCGGGCCAATGAGCAGTTCTTC
V gene: TRBV9; clone size: -; D gene: -; J gene: TRBJ2-5; CDR3 protein: CASSVGPAPTGETQYF; CDR3 DNA: TGTGCCAGCAGCGTAGGTCCAGCTCCTACGGGGGAGACCCAGTACTTC
V gene: TRBV18; clone size: -; D gene: TRBD1; J gene: TRBJ1-5; CDR3 protein: CASSPVGGQDNQPQHF; CDR3 DNA: TGTGCCAGCTCACCGGTGGGGGGACAGGACAATCAGCCCCAGCATTTT
V gene: TRBV6-5; clone size: -; D gene: TRBD1; J gene: TRBJ2-1; CDR3 protein: CASRAGTGATNEQFF; CDR3 DNA: TGTGCCAGCAGAGCCGGGACAGGGGCGACCAATGAGCAGTTCTTC
V gene: TRBV5-1; clone size: -; D gene: TRBD1; J gene: TRBJ2-7; CDR3 protein: CASSLAPGQETYEQYF; CDR3 DNA: TGCGCCAGCAGCTTGGCGCCGGGACAGGAGACCTACGAGCAGTACTTC